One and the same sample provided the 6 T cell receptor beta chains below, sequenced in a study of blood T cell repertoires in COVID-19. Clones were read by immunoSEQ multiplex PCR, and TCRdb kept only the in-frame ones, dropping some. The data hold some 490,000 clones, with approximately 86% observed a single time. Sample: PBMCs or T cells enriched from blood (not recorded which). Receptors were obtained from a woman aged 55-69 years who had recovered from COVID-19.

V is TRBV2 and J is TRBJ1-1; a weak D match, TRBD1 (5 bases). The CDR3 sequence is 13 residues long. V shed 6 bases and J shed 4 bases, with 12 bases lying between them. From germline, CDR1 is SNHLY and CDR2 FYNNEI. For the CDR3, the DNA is TGTGCCAGCAGGGGGCAGTTGGCCACTGAAGCTTTCTTT. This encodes CASRGQLATEAFF.

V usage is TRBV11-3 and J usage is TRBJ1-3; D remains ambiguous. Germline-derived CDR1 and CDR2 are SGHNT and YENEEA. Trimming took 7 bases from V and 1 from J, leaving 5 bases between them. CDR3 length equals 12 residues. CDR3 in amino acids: CASTQSGNTIYF. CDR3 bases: TGTGCCAGCACCCAGTCTGGAAACACCATATATTTT.

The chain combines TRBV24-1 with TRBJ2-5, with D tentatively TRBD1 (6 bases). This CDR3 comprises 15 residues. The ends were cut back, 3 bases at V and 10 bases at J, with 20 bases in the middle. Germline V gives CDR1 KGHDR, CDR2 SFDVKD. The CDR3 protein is CATSDPSTGDEVQYF. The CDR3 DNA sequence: TGTGCCACCAGTGATCCCTCGACAGGTGATGAGGTCCAGTACTTC.

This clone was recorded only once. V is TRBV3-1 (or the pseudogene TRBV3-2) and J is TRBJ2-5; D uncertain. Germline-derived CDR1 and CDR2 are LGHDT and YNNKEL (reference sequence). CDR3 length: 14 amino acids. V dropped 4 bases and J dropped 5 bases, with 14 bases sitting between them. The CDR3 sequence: CASSPPGLGETQYF. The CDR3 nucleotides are TGTGCCAGCAGCCCCCCGGGTCTGGGTGAGACCCAGTACTTC.

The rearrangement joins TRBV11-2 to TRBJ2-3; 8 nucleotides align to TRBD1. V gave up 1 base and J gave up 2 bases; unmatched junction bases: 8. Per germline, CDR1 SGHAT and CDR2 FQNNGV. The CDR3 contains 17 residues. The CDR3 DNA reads TGTGCCAGCAGCTTAGTTATCAGGGGGCTTGACACAGATACGCAGTATTTT. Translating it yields CASSLVIRGLDTDTQYF.

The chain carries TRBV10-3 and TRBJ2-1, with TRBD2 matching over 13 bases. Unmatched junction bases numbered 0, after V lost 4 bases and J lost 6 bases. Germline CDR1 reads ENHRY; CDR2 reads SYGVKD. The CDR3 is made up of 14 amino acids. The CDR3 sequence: CAISGTSGGNEQFF. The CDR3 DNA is TGTGCCATCAGTGGGACTAGCGGGGGCAATGAGCAGTTCTTC.